What follows are 15 T cell receptor beta chains derived from one specimen sequenced in a study of CD8 T cells in Susac syndrome. After extraction with the RNeasy kit, about 0.5 to 1 ug of the RNA was reverse transcribed using random hexamers. TCRdb used MiXCR to reprocess the immunoSEQ multiplex PCR reads, holding one entry per CDR3 protein. The sample has about 140,000 distinct CDR3 sequences, 85% to 95% seen once. Sequencing was carried out using CD4+ T cells from PBMCs. These receptors all come from a human donor with Susac syndrome.

The chain uses TRBV19 and TRBJ2-6; D is perhaps TRBD2 (6 bases). The CDR3 length is 16 residues. The V end lost 5 bases, the J end lost 3 bases, and 14 bases lay between the germline ends. The germline V gene has CDR1 LNHDA and CDR2 SQIVND (reference sequence). CDR3 in amino acids: CASSSGYGGGANVLTF. For the CDR3, the DNA is TGTGCCAGTAGTTCGGGATACGGGGGTGGGGCCAACGTCCTGACTTTC. Full variable domain (missing parts from reference TRBV19 and TRBJ2-6): DGGITQSPKYLFRKEGQNVTLSCEQNLNHDAMYWYRQDPGQGLRLIYYSQIVNDFQKGDIAEGYSVSREKKESFPLTVTSAQKNPTAFYLCASSSGYGGGANVLTFGAGSRLTVL.

In its sample, this clonotype was seen once. This chain joins TRBV15 and TRBJ2-7, with a possible D match to TRBD2 (7 bases). Germline-derived CDR1 and CDR2 are LNHNV and YYDKDF (reference sequence). V was cut by 1 base and J by 7 bases, with 20 bases left in between. CDR3 size: 16 residues. The CDR3 sequence is CATSRGGHAGVGEQYF. CDR3 in DNA: TGTGCCACCAGCAGAGGGGGGCATGCGGGAGTCGGGGAGCAGTACTTC.

The V gene is TRBV24-1, the J gene TRBJ2-2; 9 bases are shared with TRBD1. Trimming removed 4 bases from V and 1 base from J; junction bases left unmatched: 6. Germline lookup yields CDR1 KGHDR and CDR2 SFDVKD. The CDR3 runs to 17 residues. Here the CDR3 reads CATSDPGTGKNTGELFF. The CDR3 DNA reads as TGTGCCACCAGTGACCCGGGGACAGGGAAGAACACCGGGGAGCTGTTTTTT.

V usage is TRBV25-1 and J usage is TRBJ1-6, with TRBD1 matching over 9 bases. The CDR3 has 16 amino acids. The V segment lost 3 bases and the J segment 6 bases; nucleotides outside the gene matches: 6. Germline CDR1 reads MGHDK; CDR2 reads SYGVNS. In nucleotides, the CDR3 is TGTGCCAGCAGTGATCGATCGGGACAGGGTAATTCACCCCTCCACTTT. Protein: CASSDRSGQGNSPLHF.

The CDR3 loop reads CASSEMWNTEAFF. CDR3 bases: TGTGCCAGCAGTGAAATGTGGAACACTGAAGCTTTCTTT. The rearrangement links TRBV2 to TRBJ1-1; D gene uncertain. This CDR3 contains 13 residues. Germline V lookup: CDR1 SNHLY, CDR2 FYNNEI. Trimming stripped 2 bases from V and 1 base from J, with 5 bases between.

The rearrangement uses TRBV18 and TRBJ2-5; D ambiguous. The CDR3 is 13 residues long. From germline, CDR1 is KGHSH and CDR2 LQKENI. V dropped 4 bases and J dropped 3 bases, with 9 bases sitting between them. The CDR3 spells CASSRVGEETQYF. The CDR3 region has the DNA TGTGCCAGCTCACGGGTTGGCGAAGAGACCCAGTACTTC.

This chain links TRBV4-3 with TRBJ2-7; 9 nucleotides line up with TRBD1. Germline V gene lookup returns CDR1 LGHNA and CDR2 YSLEER. The J segment lost 2 bases and the V segment lost 5 bases, leaving 7 bases of the junction unmatched. The length of the CDR3 is 15 residues. Written as DNA, the CDR3 is TGCGCCAGCAGCGGGCACAGGGGGCCAACCTACGAGCAGTACTTC. Translated, it gives CASSGHRGPTYEQYF.

The genes are TRBV30 and TRBJ2-7; the D gene is possibly TRBD2 (6 bases). The CDR3 has 15 amino acids. The germline gives CDR1 GTSNPN, CDR2 SVGIG (reference sequence). V lost 2 bases, J lost 0 bases, and 14 bases lay in between. The CDR3 DNA reads as TGTGCCTGGAGTCCGCGGGGACTCCCCTCCTACGAGCAGTACTTC. It encodes CAWSPRGLPSYEQYF.

The V call is TRBV2, the J call TRBJ1-6, with 7 bases lining up with TRBD1. Germline trimming cut 4 bases from V and 5 bases from J; bases unmatched to any gene: 8. This CDR3 comprises 16 residues. The germline V gene has CDR1 SNHLY and CDR2 FYNNEI. The CDR3 is CASSVTAGQNNSPLHF. DNA of the CDR3: TGTGCCAGCAGTGTTACTGCGGGACAGAATAATTCACCCCTCCACTTT.

The chain is built from TRBV29-1 and TRBJ1-5; D is unclear. Trimming left V 1 base short and J 4 bases short, with 8 bases between. Looked up from germline, CDR1 is SQVTM and CDR2 is ANQGSEA. The CDR3 spans 13 residues. CDR3 sequence (DNA): TGCAGCGTTGAAGTAGAGCTAAATCAGCCCCAGCATTTT. The encoded protein is CSVEVELNQPQHF. Full variable domain (remainder filled in from reference TRBV29-1 and TRBJ1-5): SAVISQKPSRDICQRGTSLTIQCQVDSQVTMMFWYRQQPGQSLTLIATANQGSEATYESGFVIDKFPISRPNLTFSTLTVSNMSPEDSSIYLCSVEVELNQPQHFGDGTRLSIL.

This chain joins TRBV5-4 and TRBJ2-7; D is unclear. Germline CDR1 SGHNT, CDR2 YYREEE (reference sequence). Trimming took 4 bases from V and 5 from J, leaving 10 bases between them. There are 12 residues in the CDR3. The CDR3 region is CASSNTPHEQYF. CDR3 sequence (DNA): TGTGCCAGCAGCAACACTCCCCACGAGCAGTACTTC.

V is TRBV4-1 and J is TRBJ2-5; D may be TRBD1 or TRBD2 (5 bases each). Trimming left V 6 bases short and J 9 bases short, with 14 bases between. This CDR3 contains 12 residues. Per germline, CDR1 MGHRA and CDR2 YSYEKL. CDR3 sequence (DNA): TGCGCCAGCAGTATCCCTATGGGGGCCCAGTACTTC. It specifies CASSIPMGAQYF.

This rearrangement joins TRBV20-1 to TRBJ1-2; TRBD1 matches at 9 bases. With 3 bases clipped from V and 8 bases from J, the junction kept 10 bases outside the gene matches. CDR1 is DFQATT and CDR2 is SNEGSKA in the germline V gene (reference sequence). The CDR3 is 14 amino acids. The CDR3 region has the DNA TGCAGTGCTAGTATCCCCGGGACAGGGTACGGCTACACCTTC. It yields the protein CSASIPGTGYGYTF.

This clonotype occurred once. V gene TRBV9 combines with J gene TRBJ1-1, with D perhaps TRBD1 (6 bases). Germline assignment: CDR1 SGDLS and CDR2 YYNGEE. This CDR3 contains 14 residues. The germline V and J ends were trimmed by 4 bases and 1 base, with 11 bases remaining between them. The DNA of the CDR3 is TGTGCCAGCAGCACTGGGACACCGAACACTGAAGCTTTCTTT. Translating gives CASSTGTPNTEAFF.

This chain joins TRBV30 and TRBJ2-1, with 10 nucleotides matching TRBD2. Germline V gene lookup returns CDR1 GTSNPN and CDR2 SVGIG (reference sequence). This CDR3 comprises 15 residues. With V trimmed by 3 bases and J by 6 bases, 8 bases remained unmatched. The CDR3 region has the DNA TGTGCCTGGAGGAAAAGCGGGGGGGCCGGCAATGAGCAGTTCTTC. Translated: CAWRKSGGAGNEQFF.